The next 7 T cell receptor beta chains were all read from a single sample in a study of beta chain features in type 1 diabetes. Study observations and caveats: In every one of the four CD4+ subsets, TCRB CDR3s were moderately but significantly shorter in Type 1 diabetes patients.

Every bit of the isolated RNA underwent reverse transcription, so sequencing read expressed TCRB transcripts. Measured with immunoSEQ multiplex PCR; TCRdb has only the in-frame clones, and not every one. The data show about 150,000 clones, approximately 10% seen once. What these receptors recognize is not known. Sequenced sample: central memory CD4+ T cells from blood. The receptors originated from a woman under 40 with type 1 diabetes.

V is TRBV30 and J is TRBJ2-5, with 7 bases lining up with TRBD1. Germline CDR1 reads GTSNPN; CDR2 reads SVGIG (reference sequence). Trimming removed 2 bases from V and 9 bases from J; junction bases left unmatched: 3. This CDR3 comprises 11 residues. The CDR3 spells CAWSRTGAQYF. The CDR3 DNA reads TGTGCCTGGAGTAGAACAGGGGCCCAGTACTTC.

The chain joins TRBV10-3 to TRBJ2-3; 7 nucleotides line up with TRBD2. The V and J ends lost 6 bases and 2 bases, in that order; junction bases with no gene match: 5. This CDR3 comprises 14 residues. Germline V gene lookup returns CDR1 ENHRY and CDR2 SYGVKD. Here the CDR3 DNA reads TGTGCCATCAGGCTAGCGGCCCTCACAGATACGCAGTATTTT. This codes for CAIRLAALTDTQYF.

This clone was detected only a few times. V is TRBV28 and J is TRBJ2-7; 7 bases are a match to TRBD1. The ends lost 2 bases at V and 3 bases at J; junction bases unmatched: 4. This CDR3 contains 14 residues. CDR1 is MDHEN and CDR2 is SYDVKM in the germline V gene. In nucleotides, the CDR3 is TGTGCCAGCAGTTTAGGACAGGCGTTCTACGAGCAGTACTTC. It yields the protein CASSLGQAFYEQYF.

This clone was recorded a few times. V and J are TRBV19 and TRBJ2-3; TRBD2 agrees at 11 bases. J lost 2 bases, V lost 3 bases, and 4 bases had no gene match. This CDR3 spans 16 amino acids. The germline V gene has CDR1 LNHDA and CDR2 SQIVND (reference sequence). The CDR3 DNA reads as TGTGCCAGTAGTATGGAGGGACTAGCGGCCACAGATACGCAGTATTTT. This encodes CASSMEGLAATDTQYF.

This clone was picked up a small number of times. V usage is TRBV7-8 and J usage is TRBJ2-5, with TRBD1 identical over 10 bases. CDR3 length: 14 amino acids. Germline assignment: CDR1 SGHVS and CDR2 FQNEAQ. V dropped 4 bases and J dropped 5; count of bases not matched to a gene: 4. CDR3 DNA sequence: TGTGCCAGCAGCTGGGGGACAGGGGAGGAGACCCAGTACTTC. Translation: CASSWGTGEETQYF.

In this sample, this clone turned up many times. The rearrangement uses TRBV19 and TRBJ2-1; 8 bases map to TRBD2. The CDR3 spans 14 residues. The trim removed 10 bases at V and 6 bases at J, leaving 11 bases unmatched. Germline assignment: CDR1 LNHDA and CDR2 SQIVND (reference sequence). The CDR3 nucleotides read TGTGCCACTCAAAGCGGGAGTAATATCAATGAGCAGTTCTTC. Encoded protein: CATQSGSNINEQFF. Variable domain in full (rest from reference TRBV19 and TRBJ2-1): DGGITQSPKYLFRKEGQNVTLSCEQNLNHDAMYWYRQDPGQGLRLIYYSQIVNDFQKGDIAEGYSVSREKKESFPLTVTSAQKNPTAFYLCATQSGSNINEQFFGPGTRLTVL.

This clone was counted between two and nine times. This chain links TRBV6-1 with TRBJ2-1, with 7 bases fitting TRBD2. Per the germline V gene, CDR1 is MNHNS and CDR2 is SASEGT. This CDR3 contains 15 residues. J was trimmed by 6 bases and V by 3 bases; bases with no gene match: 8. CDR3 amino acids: CASSDSGGFRNEQFF. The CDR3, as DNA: TGTGCCAGCAGTGATTCGGGAGGCTTTCGCAATGAGCAGTTCTTC.